Here is one T cell receptor beta chain with its context. V was shortened by 5 bases and J by 3 bases, with 13 bases between the two germline ends. The CDR3 runs 15 residues. The germline V gene encodes CDR1 MNHEY and CDR2 SMNVEV (reference sequence). Under the authors' procedure: Quantification of nucleated cells was approximated via reference gene primer amplification. The protocol was immunoSEQ multiplex PCR, while the TCRdb copy is restricted to in-frame clones and leaves out a portion. That table is the source of V, J and clone size, and D and trimming were worked out from the DNA. Altogether about 78,000 clones are present, 86% being singletons, with the ten largest covering roughly 4.5%. This sample was included in a study of blood T cell repertoires in COVID-19. Study-wide background: Collection of acute and convalescent COVID-19 samples took place in the United States, Italy and Spain. Sample material is recorded as cDNA or gDNA derived from T cells, B-cell-depleted T cells, or PBMCs.

The chain has TRBV27 and TRBJ1-4; D is unresolved. Source material: peripheral blood. The receptor comes from a man aged 45-60 years with active or convalescent COVID-19. CDR3 in amino acids: CASSPIYSPNEKLFF. CDR3 in DNA: TGTGCCAGCAGTCCTATCTACTCTCCTAATGAAAAACTGTTTTTT.